This T cell receptor beta chain stems from a study of cytomegalovirus exposure and HLA in healthy donors (dated by TCRdb to about 2017). Looking at the study overall: An earlier analysis of approximately 640 of the donors reported 250 to 300 Gb of sequence data and 117 million unique TCR beta sequences from 150 million to 200 million T cells. Along with the roughly 710-subject first cohort, a separate validation cohort of some 130 different subjects was used. Five DR-DQ haplotypes were treated as single units for association and clustering because of strong linkage in the cohort. In the later analysis, no new phenotypic data were used to find candidate immune exposures; instead, reliance was placed on TCR beta sequences and their occurrence across donors. Class I and class II HLA loci were covered by the typing at four-digit resolution. An earlier analysis of several hundred of the donors applied high-throughput TCR beta sequencing to assess whether each TCR beta V gene segment acted as functional or pseudogenic. The study profiled the T cell repertoires of under 700 subjects by immunosequencing and related them to cytomegalovirus serostatus. To predict cytomegalovirus infection status, the study brought together high-throughput TCR immunosequencing, statistical association of individual TCRs with disease status, and machine learning. On average, 235,054 unique TCR beta nucleotide sequences were sequenced per donor among 398 genotyped donors of the cohort, with 15% to 20% of those sequences being non-productive. In a later genetic analysis, genome-wide SNP genotypes for about three fifths of the 666 donors were used, and that subset was treated as a discovery cohort. To study patterns of TCR occurrence, a later analysis re-analyzed previously published TCR beta repertoires from 550 to 800 donors and added high-resolution HLA genotyping. All discovery cohort repertoires had been generated using a single sequencing platform. About 300 gigabases of sequencing data and roughly 81 million unique TCR sequences made up an early release that covered about 640 HLA-typed donors. Among the roughly 400 genotyped donors, around 79% belonged to the genetic ancestry cluster associated with self-reported Caucasian donors. The aim of the study was to test whether cataloging public T cell receptors could identify signatures of past pathogen exposure. Donor age, sex, ethnicity and CMV serostatus were compiled together with the repertoire data. The number of typed donors differed by locus: roughly 629-630 for A, B, C, DRB1 and DQB1; approximately 520 for DQA1; around 610 for DPA1; and around 490 for DPB1.

The cohort consisted of 600 to 700 healthy bone marrow donors. At the time of sampling, all cohort members were nominally healthy, though unrecorded immune exposures were likely present. The donor tested CMV seropositive and was one of the 289 seropositive cohort members. Each donor provided a peripheral blood sample, and peripheral blood mononuclear cells were used for TCR beta sequencing. The Qiagen DNeasy Blood Extraction Kit was used to extract genomic DNA from the blood cell samples. This clone is a singleton in its sample. Its antigen is not yet known. No qualities accompany the bases; no much larger clone lies one base away. The library was built by means of the immunoSEQ multiplex PCR assay. For the multiplex PCR, a mixture combining 60 forward primers for TCR Vbeta segments and 13 reverse primers for TCR Jbeta segments was used. Amplification of the CDR3 region of rearranged TCR beta genes was performed with a multiplex PCR assay on genomic DNA. The Illumina HiSeq System was used to sequence the amplified TCR beta libraries as 87-base-pair reads. The authors' analysis ran thus. In a later analysis, about 80 million unique TCR beta chains were counted across the 500 to 850 repertoires, and approximately 11 million of these chains were shared by at least two donors. A nearest-neighbor algorithm error-corrected the raw reads and collapsed the reads into unique sequences, merging closely related sequences to remove PCR and sequencing errors. CDR3 sequences were aligned to IMGT reference sequences to assign V, D and J gene segments. For a sequence to be retained, a match of at least six nucleotides was required to both a V gene segment and a J gene segment. Rearrangements were called productive when the CDR3 lacked stop codons and stayed in frame with V and J; all others were non-productive. Following IMGT convention, CDR3 was defined as the stretch from the second conserved V-encoded cysteine to the conserved J-encoded phenylalanine. Sequences without an unambiguous match to a single V gene segment were excluded from the earlier analysis of several hundred of the donors. An earlier analysis of just under 600 of the donors called V segments functional above 56.7% productive rearrangements and segregating when the between-donor standard deviation exceeded 5%. A statistical classification framework was developed to diagnose cytomegalovirus status using the catalog of TCR beta chain sequences. V and J gene assignment, in a later analysis, came from comparing TCR nucleotide sequences with IMGT/GENE-DB human TR gene sequences. Using the TCRdist pipeline, a later analysis assigned CDR3 sequences along with most-parsimonious VDJ recombination scenarios. In a later analysis, each TCR beta chain was defined by its CDR3 amino acid sequence together with its V-gene family, and reads without a unique V-gene family were excluded. As a way to deal with suspected cross-contamination and a sequencing artifact, a later analysis dropped hundreds of nucleotide sequences that were highly shared and had low generation probability. A later analysis calculated a clonal expansion index for each public chain from normalized within-repertoire ranks of inferred template counts. Generation probabilities in a later analysis came from a VDJ recombination model fitted to out-of-frame rearrangements, and those results were checked against IGoR. A later analysis scored TCR-TCR, TCR-HLA and TCR-CMV co-occurrence with hypergeometric tests, applying a repertoire-size bias correction to TCR pairs. In a later analysis, false discovery rates were estimated by permuting HLA or CMV assignments 20 times. In a later analysis, co-occurring TCRs were grouped with DBSCAN, and TCRdist sequence similarity was added when clustering was performed within HLA-allele-positive subsets. Co-occurrence clustering excluded repertoires with fewer than 30,000 or more than 120,000 public chains, plus five with anomalous nucleotide sharing. The table comes from immuneACCESS by way of TCRdb, which keeps in-frame sequences with V and J called. Part of the clones is missing from these tables; in studies checked, under half for an unresolved V gene and the rest for unknown reasons. V, J and clone size derive from that table, while D and trimming were established from the DNA sequence. This sample comprises 130,000 or so clones, 65% to 75% of them detected only once. The top ten clonotypes cover 6.6% of the sample.

Results the study describes overall, beyond this receptor: In the study, some 180 TCR beta chains were listed as associated with cytomegalovirus. A cluster of highly shared sequence variants was judged likely to represent a technical artifact of the sequencing pipeline. A later analysis associated about 18,000 TCR beta sequences with specific HLA alleles at a false discovery rate of 0.05. According to a later analysis, most CMV-associated TCR beta chains appeared to be HLA-restricted, and the HLA associations seemed to be driven largely by CMV exposure. For the cohort, immune exposure information was limited to CMV serostatus. A later analysis reported that several top co-occurrence clusters appeared linked to parvovirus B19, influenza, CMV and Epstein-Barr virus. A few of the identified cytomegalovirus-associated TCR beta chains were confirmed in vitro to be specific for cytomegalovirus antigens. Because counts were too low, some 16 rarely observed V segments, including chromosome 9 orphons, were excluded from the earlier analysis of some 590 of the donors. A later genetic analysis associated a missense DCLRE1C variant with V-gene and J-gene trimming of TCR beta chains, and an independent cohort replicated the association. Correlated functional status among segregating V segments might reflect linkage disequilibrium, but an unknown experimental factor could not be ruled out. Compared with the 666-donor mean, donors in an Asian-associated ancestry cluster had fewer N-insertions in productive TCRs, according to a later genetic analysis. A further reported finding was that TCR beta sequences accurately predicted the HLA-A and HLA-B alleles for most subjects in the first cohort. The authors suggested that the approach could potentially be extended to other disease states and immunological phenotypes. The cohort was sequenced for TCR beta chains only, and without alpha or paired-chain data the features that could be detected were limited. Presence/absence analyses assumed roughly uniform sequencing depth across donors, an assumption that may not hold. Assigning TCR associations to individual alleles was difficult when HLA alleles, especially DR and DQ, strongly co-occurred. Most TCR sequences were observed very rarely across donors, whereas some public TCRs were present in many individuals. A later analysis found that TCR association rates varied across HLA loci, with DRB1 alleles showing the most associated TCRs and HLA-C alleles the fewest. Some IMGT-functional V segments, including TRBV6-2 and TRBV6-3, could not be distinguished by the 87-base-pair reads and were therefore excluded. Because some donors lacked HLA typing at each locus, the association tests relied only on the typed subset. In a later analysis, HLA-associated TCR beta chains showed more clonal expansion and lower generation probabilities than non-associated chains that were equally common. Broadly in line with IMGT annotations, most TCR beta V segments showed up in productive rearrangements about 90% or about 30% of the time in an earlier analysis of several hundred of the donors. Cytomegalovirus status was reported to be diagnosed by the classifier with high specificity and sensitivity in both the original and validation cohorts.

As encoded in the germline V gene (reference sequence), CDR1 is LNHDA while CDR2 is SQIVND. From cysteine to phenylalanine, the CDR3 is 18 amino acids long. Only the CDR3 region is kept as DNA, spanning 54 bases read in frame from base 1. Trimming accounts for 4 bases at V and 4 bases at J, while the number of junction bases matched to no gene is 15. In this chain, TRBV19 is recombined with TRBJ2-3; the central 9 bases match TRBD2. The receptor was derived from a middle-aged man in good health and CMV-seropositive. Sequencing was performed on PBMCs. The nucleotides are TGTGCCAGTAGTACCAATCTCGGACTAGCGTGGAGGGCAGATACGCAGTATTTT. It translates to CASSTNLGLAWRADTQYF. Supplemented by the reference TRBV19 and TRBJ2-3 proteins around the CDR3, the complete variable domain is DGGITQSPKYLFRKEGQNVTLSCEQNLNHDAMYWYRQDPGQGLRLIYYSQIVNDFQKGDIAEGYSVSREKKESFPLTVTSAQKNPTAFYLCASSTNLGLAWRADTQYFGPGTRLTVL.